Below, 20 T cell receptor beta chains from the same sample are listed, as sequenced in a study of Ad26.COV2.S vaccination and SARS-CoV-2 variants. Sequencing was performed with immunoSEQ multiplex PCR; in TCRdb, only in-frame clones are kept and a portion is missing. Among about 100,000 clones listed, about 78% were seen once. Sequenced material: peripheral blood, taken after recovery from COVID-19. Receptors were obtained from a human donor who had recovered from COVID-19.

This chain links TRBV6-2 or TRBV6-3 with TRBJ2-7, with D unresolved. The CDR3 has 14 amino acids. Germline CDR1 and CDR2: MNHEY and SVGEGT. V lost 2 bases to trimming and J lost 0 bases, with 8 bases between them. The CDR3 bases are TGTGCCAGCAGTTACGAGGCGGACTCCTACGAGCAGTACTTC. Amino acids: CASSYEADSYEQYF.

The rearrangement links TRBV12-5 to TRBJ1-1; no clear D gene. Germline CDR1 and CDR2: LGHNT and FRNRAP. Trimming took 0 bases from V and 7 from J, leaving 6 bases between them. This CDR3 has 12 residues. This CDR3 reads CASGLVRDEAFF. The CDR3 bases are TGTGCTAGTGGTTTGGTACGAGATGAAGCTTTCTTT. Full variable domain (rest looked up from reference TRBV12-5 and TRBJ1-1): DARVTQTPRHKVTEMGQEVTMRCQPILGHNTVFWYRQTMMQGLELLAYFRNRAPLDDSGMPKDRFSAEMPDATLATLKIQPSEPRDSAVYFCASGLVRDEAFFGQGTRLTVV.

The rearrangement uses TRBV30 and TRBJ2-2; TRBD1 matches at 10 bases. CDR1 GTSNPN and CDR2 SVGIG come from the germline V gene (reference sequence). This CDR3 has 14 amino acids. The J segment lost 6 bases and the V segment lost 1 base, leaving 2 bases of the junction unmatched. CDR3 in amino acids: CAWSEGQGPGELFF. The DNA of the CDR3 is TGTGCCTGGAGTGAGGGACAGGGGCCCGGGGAGCTGTTTTTT.

This chain joins TRBV4-1 and TRBJ1-1, with TRBD1 as a possible D gene (6 bases). The germline V gene has CDR1 MGHRA and CDR2 YSYEKL. This CDR3 is built from 15 residues. Trimming took 10 bases from V and 2 from J, leaving 20 bases between them. The CDR3 loop reads CATSVRDTGNTEAFF. The CDR3 DNA reads TGCGCCACCTCTGTCCGGGACACAGGAAACACTGAAGCTTTCTTT.

The genes are TRBV6-2 or TRBV6-3 and TRBJ2-3; D is undetermined. Trimming removed 2 bases at V and 5 bases at J, with 17 bases between. This CDR3 spans 16 amino acids. The germline V gene has CDR1 MNHEY and CDR2 SVGEGT. The CDR3 protein is CASSYRGVVSVDTQYF. For the CDR3, the DNA is TGTGCCAGCAGTTACAGAGGAGTAGTCTCTGTAGATACGCAGTATTTT.

The chain combines TRBV15 with TRBJ2-2; D not certain. V gave up 0 bases and J gave up 6 bases, with 8 bases separating them. The CDR3 sequence is 14 residues long. The V gene's germline CDR1 is LNHNV and CDR2 YYDKDF (reference sequence). This CDR3 reads CATSRDFSPGELFF. The CDR3 DNA reads TGTGCCACCAGCAGAGATTTCAGCCCCGGGGAGCTGTTTTTT.

A few counts support this clone. The chain has TRBV4-2 and TRBJ1-3; 9 nucleotides match TRBD1. The CDR3 consists of 14 residues. The junction had 5 bases not matched to a gene; V was cut back by 1 base and J by 10 bases. The germline CDR1 and CDR2 sequences are LGHNA and YNFKEQ. CDR3 sequence reads: CASSQGGTGLTIYF. DNA of the CDR3: TGTGCCAGCAGCCAAGGGGGGACAGGGCTTACCATATATTTT.

This clone has just one count. The chain joins TRBV28 to TRBJ1-6; D might be TRBD1 (6 bases). CDR3 length: 13 residues. Per the germline V gene, CDR1 is MDHEN and CDR2 is SYDVKM. Deletions cut 2 bases from V and 14 bases from J, with 13 bases between. CDR3 region: CASSLISTGTLHF. As DNA, the CDR3 is TGTGCCAGCAGTTTAATTTCGACAGGTACCCTCCACTTT.

The rearrangement joins TRBV19 to TRBJ1-2; maybe TRBD1 (6 bases). The CDR3 is 14 amino acids. Germline V lookup: CDR1 LNHDA, CDR2 SQIVND (reference sequence). V lost 4 bases to trimming and J lost 3 bases, with 12 bases between them. For the CDR3, the DNA is TGTGCCAGTAGTACAATACAGGGAGACTATGGCTACACCTTC. Protein sequence: CASSTIQGDYGYTF.

This rearrangement joins TRBV7-9 to TRBJ2-5; possible D gene TRBD2, 6 bases. The CDR3 has 14 residues. From germline, CDR1 is SEHNR and CDR2 FQNEAQ (reference sequence). The V gene lost 11 bases and the J gene lost 5 bases, with 21 bases spanning the gap. The CDR3 here is CAVRVGPGGETQYF. The CDR3 DNA reads as TGTGCCGTAAGGGTGGGTCCTGGAGGGGAGACCCAGTACTTC. The entire variable domain, with the rest obtained from reference TRBV7-9 and TRBJ2-5, is as follows: DTGVSQNPRHKITKRGQNVTFRCDPISEHNRLYWYRQTLGQGPEFLTYFQNEAQLEKSRLLSDRFSAERPKGSFSTLEIQRTEQGDSAMYLCAVRVGPGGETQYFGPGTRLLVL.

This chain uses TRBV6-5 with TRBJ1-1, with D maybe TRBD1 (5 bases). The CDR3 extends over 14 amino acids. From germline, CDR1 is MNHEY and CDR2 SVGAGI. V lost 4 bases to trimming and J lost 1 base, with 10 bases between them. The CDR3 DNA is TGTGCCAGCAGTTTGGGGGAAACGAACACTGAAGCTTTCTTT. It codes for CASSLGETNTEAFF.

This clone was seen only once. V usage is TRBV24-1 and J usage is TRBJ1-4; D ambiguous. The CDR3 is 13 residues long. The germline V gene encodes CDR1 KGHDR and CDR2 SFDVKD. V was shortened by 9 bases and J by 0 bases, with 7 bases between the two germline ends. The CDR3 DNA is TGTGCCACCTCTGACGCAACTAATGAAAAACTGTTTTTT. Encoded protein: CATSDATNEKLFF.

This sequence joins TRBV5-1 and TRBJ2-2; 7 bases match TRBD1. From germline, CDR1 is SGHRS and CDR2 YFSETQ. The CDR3 consists of 15 residues. V lost 2 bases, J lost 3 bases, and 4 bases stayed unmatched. CDR3 sequence reads: CASSFTGTDTGELFF. CDR3 bases: TGCGCCAGCAGCTTTACGGGGACAGACACCGGGGAGCTGTTTTTT.

The chain uses TRBV5-1 and TRBJ1-3, with TRBD1 as a possible D gene (5 bases). The germline CDR1 and CDR2 sequences are SGHRS and YFSETQ. The CDR3 totals 16 residues. The V end lost 0 bases, the J end lost 0 bases, and 10 bases lay between the germline ends. CDR3 DNA: TGCGCCAGCAGCTTGGCGGGACGGTACTCTGGAAACACCATATATTTT. The encoded protein is CASSLAGRYSGNTIYF.

This chain uses TRBV5-1 with TRBJ2-5; D gene uncertain. V was shortened by 5 bases and J by 0 bases, with 14 bases between the two germline ends. This CDR3 has 15 residues. The germline V gene encodes CDR1 SGHRS and CDR2 YFSETQ. The CDR3 is CASSPVGPYQETQYF. CDR3 nucleotides: TGCGCCAGCAGTCCGGTGGGTCCCTACCAAGAGACCCAGTACTTC.

The chain uses TRBV6-6 and TRBJ1-4, with D unclear. This CDR3 comprises 15 residues. Trimming took 2 bases from V and 3 from J, leaving 10 bases between them. Looked up from germline, CDR1 is MNHNY and CDR2 is SVGAGI (reference sequence). CDR3 loop: CASSYRAGPNEKLFF. CDR3 sequence (DNA): TGTGCCAGCAGTTACAGGGCGGGTCCTAATGAAAAACTGTTTTTT.

The sample holds one count of this clone. The chain uses TRBV15 and TRBJ2-1; perhaps D is TRBD1 or TRBD2 (5 bases each). Germline lookup yields CDR1 LNHNV and CDR2 YYDKDF (reference sequence). V was pared by 3 bases and J by 1 base, with 13 bases between. CDR3 size: 16 residues. CDR3 in DNA: TGTGCCACCAGCAGGGACGGGGCGCAGTCCTACAATGAGCAGTTCTTC. This encodes CATSRDGAQSYNEQFF.

The CDR3 DNA follows: TGTGCCAGCAGCTTAACAGAGCGCACAGATACGCAGTATTTT. This translates into CASSLTERTDTQYF. V and J are TRBV7-3 and TRBJ2-3; the D is unclear. CDR3 length: 14 residues. Trimming pared 0 bases from V and 1 base from J, leaving 5 bases between. Germline CDR1 and CDR2: SGHTA and FQGTGA.

The gene calls are TRBV9 and TRBJ2-7; 11 nucleotides agree with TRBD2. Germline values: CDR1 SGDLS, CDR2 YYNGEE. V lost 0 bases and J lost 0; bases outside the gene matches: 8. The length of the CDR3 is 18 residues. CDR3 nucleotides: TGTGCCAGCAGCGTAGCCGGCTCTAGCGGGGGGAGCTCCTACGAGCAGTACTTC. The encoded protein is CASSVAGSSGGSSYEQYF.

This clone was seen just once. This chain joins TRBV5-1 and TRBJ2-1; 9 bases match TRBD1. This CDR3 is built from 15 residues. Germline lookup yields CDR1 SGHRS and CDR2 YFSETQ. V shed 4 bases, J shed 5 bases, and the junction held 7 bases outside the gene matches. The CDR3 here is CASSPPGTGNNEQFF. In DNA form, the CDR3 reads TGCGCCAGCAGCCCACCCGGGACAGGGAACAATGAGCAGTTCTTC.